What follows are 14 T cell receptor beta chains derived from one specimen sequenced in a study of cytomegalovirus exposure and HLA in healthy donors. The PCR contained 60 Vbeta and 13 Jbeta primers. Assay used: immunoSEQ multiplex PCR; TCRdb lists only in-frame clones, some missing. The repertoire consists of approximately 73,000 clones, with approximately 79% occurring once and the leading ten covering approximately 20%. The sample taken for sequencing was PBMCs. These receptors originate from a woman aged 40-49 years in good health and CMV-seropositive.

This clone was seen a few times. As DNA, the CDR3 is TGTGCCTGGAGTGGACAGGGTTACAATGAGCAGTTCTTC. Translated: CAWSGQGYNEQFF. V gene TRBV30 combines with J gene TRBJ2-1; 7 bases agree with TRBD1. V gave up 1 base and J gave up 4 bases; unmatched junction bases: 1. Per the germline V gene, CDR1 is GTSNPN and CDR2 is SVGIG (reference sequence). The CDR3 runs to 13 residues.

V usage is TRBV20-1 and J usage is TRBJ1-1; possible D gene TRBD1, 5 bases. This CDR3 is 10 amino acids long. The V and J ends lost 5 bases and 7 bases respectively, with 8 bases between them. The germline V gene has CDR1 DFQATT and CDR2 SNEGSKA (reference sequence). Written as DNA, the CDR3 is TGCAGTGCTGGGGGGAATGAAGCTTTCTTT. Amino acid sequence: CSAGGNEAFF.

The chain joins TRBV7-9 to TRBJ2-7, with 8 bases matching TRBD1. This CDR3 spans 16 amino acids. The germline gives CDR1 SEHNR, CDR2 FQNEAQ (reference sequence). V gave up 5 bases and J gave up 0 bases; unmatched junction bases: 9. The CDR3 loop is CASSRTGPRSSYEQYF. The DNA of the CDR3 is TGTGCCAGCAGCCGGACAGGGCCCAGGAGCTCCTACGAGCAGTACTTC.

The chain links TRBV2 to TRBJ2-1; no reliable D call. The germline V gene has CDR1 SNHLY and CDR2 FYNNEI. The V end was cut by 4 bases, the J end by 9 bases, with 13 bases between. This CDR3 is built from 13 residues. The CDR3, as DNA: TGTGCCAGCAGTGCCACCACACTATTTGAGCAGTTCTTC. This encodes CASSATTLFEQFF.

The V gene is TRBV2, the J gene TRBJ1-2; D is uncertain. Germline V gives CDR1 SNHLY, CDR2 FYNNEI. This CDR3 has 12 residues. Trimming cost V 6 bases and J 3 bases, with 8 bases left between them. The CDR3 reads CASRALDYGYTF. Here the CDR3 DNA reads TGTGCCAGCAGAGCGCTGGACTATGGCTACACCTTC. Complete variable domain (other parts from reference TRBV2 and TRBJ1-2): EPEVTQTPSHQVTQMGQEVILRCVPISNHLYFYWYRQILGQKVEFLVSFYNNEISEKSEIFDDQFSVERPDGSNFTLKIRSTKLEDSAMYFCASRALDYGYTFGSGTRLTVV.

V and J are TRBV5-1 and TRBJ2-7, with 10 bases that match TRBD2. CDR1 and CDR2 from the germline V gene are SGHRS and YFSETQ. The length of the CDR3 is 15 residues. The V segment lost 8 bases and the J segment 3 bases; nucleotides outside the gene matches: 11. CDR3 protein: CASFTGLAGVYEQYF. The CDR3 nucleotides are TGCGCCAGTTTCACGGGCCTAGCGGGAGTCTACGAGCAGTACTTC.

This chain links TRBV5-1 with TRBJ2-6; 9 bases align to TRBD1. The CDR3 extends over 17 amino acids. The J segment lost 0 bases and the V segment lost 3 bases, leaving 4 bases of the junction unmatched. Germline CDR1 and CDR2: SGHRS and YFSETQ. CDR3 in DNA: TGCGCCAGCAGCTGGGGACAGGGAGGCTCTGGGGCCAACGTCCTGACTTTC. Protein product: CASSWGQGGSGANVLTF.

This rearrangement joins TRBV25-1 to TRBJ1-1; TRBD1 aligns across 7 bases. This CDR3 contains 15 residues. Unmatched junction bases numbered 9, after V lost 4 bases and J lost 4 bases. The germline V gene has CDR1 MGHDK and CDR2 SYGVNS. The CDR3 is CASSALQGYFTEAFF. The CDR3, as DNA: TGTGCCAGCAGTGCACTACAGGGGTATTTCACTGAAGCTTTCTTT.

The chain recombines TRBV2 with TRBJ1-2; no definite D call. V lost 3 bases, J lost 5 bases, and 10 bases lay in between. The CDR3 runs 13 residues. Germline CDR1 and CDR2: SNHLY and FYNNEI. This CDR3 is CASSDLREYGYTF. CDR3 nucleotide sequence: TGTGCCAGCAGTGACCTTAGGGAGTATGGCTACACCTTC.

This sequence joins TRBV14 and TRBJ2-7; 7 bases align to TRBD1. The CDR3 loop spans 13 amino acids. With 6 bases clipped from V and 4 bases from J, the junction kept 6 bases outside the gene matches. CDR1 and CDR2 (germline): SGHDN, FVKESK. The CDR3: CASRDTGVYEQYF. CDR3 bases: TGTGCCAGCAGGGATACAGGGGTTTACGAGCAGTACTTC.

The CDR3 loop is CASSVHRAGELFF. The DNA of the CDR3 is TGTGCCAGCAGTGTACATCGAGCGGGGGAGCTGTTTTTT. This chain joins TRBV28 and TRBJ2-2; no firm D call. The CDR3 is 13 amino acids. V shed 5 bases and J shed 8 bases, with 12 bases lying between them. Germline CDR1 is MDHEN and CDR2 is SYDVKM.

The chain employs TRBV7-9 and TRBJ2-7; D may be TRBD2 (5 bases). Trimming shortened V by 1 base and J by 0 bases, and 10 bases separated the two germline ends. This CDR3 contains 15 residues. Germline CDR1 and CDR2: SEHNR and FQNEAQ (reference sequence). CDR3 sequence reads: CASSLVRGTSYEQYF. The CDR3 DNA reads TGTGCCAGCAGCTTAGTTCGGGGAACCTCCTACGAGCAGTACTTC.

The rearrangement uses TRBV5-5 and TRBJ2-7, with no clear D. V lost 1 base and J lost 0, with 8 bases in between. The CDR3 runs to 14 residues. The V gene's germline CDR1 is SGHKS and CDR2 YYEKEE (reference sequence). The CDR3 region has the DNA TGTGCCAGCAGCTTGTCCCGGGTCTCCTACGAGCAGTACTTC. This gives the protein CASSLSRVSYEQYF.

This rearrangement joins TRBV7-9 to TRBJ1-1, with D unclear. The CDR3 is 12 residues long. Germline CDR1 is SEHNR and CDR2 is FQNEAQ (reference sequence). V was trimmed by 8 bases and J by 11 bases, leaving 18 bases between them. CDR3 amino acids: CASADPGSSAFF. CDR3 nucleotides: TGTGCCAGCGCTGATCCAGGTTCCAGCGCTTTCTTT.